These 26 T cell receptor beta chains came from one sample sequenced in a study of OX40 agonist ivuxolimab in advanced cancers. TCRdb keeps only in-frame clones here, not all; method: immunoSEQ multiplex PCR. The sample lists about 80,000 clones; just over 90% were seen once. The starting material was CD4+ or CD8+ T cells sorted from blood, obtained in a trial of the OX40 agonist ivuxolimab. These receptors were taken from an adult with an advanced solid tumor such as melanoma, head and neck, liver or kidney cancer.

This clone was observed once. The V and J genes are TRBV4-2 and TRBJ1-2; D is uncertain. CDR1 and CDR2 (germline): LGHNA, YNFKEQ. Trimming removed 1 base at V and 0 bases at J, with 9 bases between. This CDR3 is built from 15 residues. CDR3 sequence (DNA): TGTGCCAGCAGCCAAGCTGTCGGTCCTAACTATGGCTACACCTTC. This codes for CASSQAVGPNYGYTF.

The rearrangement joins TRBV19 to TRBJ2-7; no clear D gene. Trimming pared 2 bases from V and 2 bases from J, leaving 19 bases between. The CDR3 has 17 residues. Per germline, CDR1 LNHDA and CDR2 SQIVND (reference sequence). In DNA, the CDR3 is TGTGCCAGTAGTATAAGGAGTAGTGTGGGTGGTACCTACGAGCAGTACTTC. This sequence encodes CASSIRSSVGGTYEQYF.

The chain uses TRBV7-8 and TRBJ1-1; D not certain. Germline CDR1 is SGHVS and CDR2 is FQNEAQ. The V end lost 3 bases, the J end lost 4 bases, and 12 bases lay between the germline ends. The length of the CDR3 is 14 residues. As DNA, the CDR3 is TGTGCCAGCAGCTTCGTTACAGAGAGCACTGAAGCTTTCTTT. Its translation: CASSFVTESTEAFF. Looking up the rest from reference TRBV7-8 and TRBJ1-1 gives the full variable domain: GAGVSQSPRYKVAKRGQDVALRCDPISGHVSLFWYQQALGQGPEFLTYFQNEAQLDKSGLPSDRFFAERPEGSVSTLKIQRTQQEDSAVYLCASSFVTESTEAFFGQGTRLTVV.

This chain uses TRBV7-3 with TRBJ2-5; D remains unclear. V lost 5 bases and J lost 1, with 8 bases in between. The CDR3 has 13 amino acids. Germline V gives CDR1 SGHTA, CDR2 FQGTGA. The CDR3 here is CASSPSSQETQYF. The CDR3 bases are TGTGCCAGCAGCCCAAGTAGCCAAGAGACCCAGTACTTC.

The rearrangement links TRBV27 to TRBJ2-5; no clear D. Germline V CDR1 and CDR2: MNHEY, SMNVEV (reference sequence). The CDR3 contains 13 residues. Trimming removed 5 bases at V and 5 bases at J, with 12 bases between. The CDR3 sequence is CASSHGPGETQYF. As DNA, the CDR3 is TGTGCCAGCAGTCACGGCCCTGGGGAGACCCAGTACTTC.

The V call is TRBV6-5, the J call TRBJ2-5; 8 bases are a match to TRBD2. V lost 2 bases and J lost 2; bases outside the gene matches: 1. This CDR3 comprises 14 residues. Germline CDR1 and CDR2: MNHEY and SVGAGI. CDR3 amino acids: CASSYPGGQETQYF. The CDR3 bases are TGTGCCAGCAGTTACCCGGGGGGGCAAGAGACCCAGTACTTC.

This clone was seen once. This chain joins TRBV5-1 and TRBJ1-2; possible D gene TRBD1, 6 bases. The germline V gene has CDR1 SGHRS and CDR2 YFSETQ. This CDR3 region has 13 residues. The V and J ends lost 3 bases and 4 bases respectively, with 10 bases between them. The DNA for the CDR3 is TGCGCCAGCAGCTCGGGGGACACCTATGGCTACACCTTC. Protein: CASSSGDTYGYTF.

This chain links TRBV29-1 with TRBJ1-3; D might be TRBD1 (5 bases). The CDR3 length is 13 residues. Germline lookup yields CDR1 SQVTM and CDR2 ANQGSEA. V lost 4 bases and J 7 bases, leaving 14 bases between the germline ends. This CDR3 reads CSVGWAGQNTIYF. The CDR3 DNA follows: TGCAGCGTTGGTTGGGCAGGGCAGAACACCATATATTTT.

V usage is TRBV6-5 and J usage is TRBJ2-2; maybe TRBD1 (6 bases). The germline V and J ends were trimmed by 2 bases and 8 bases, with 12 bases remaining between them. Germline-derived CDR1 and CDR2 are MNHEY and SVGAGI. The CDR3 totals 14 residues. The CDR3, as DNA: TGTGCCAGCAGTTACACAGGGTCGGCAGGGGAGCTGTTTTTT. Amino acid sequence: CASSYTGSAGELFF.

V and J are TRBV29-1 and TRBJ1-1; D gene uncertain. The ends were cut back, 6 bases at V and 0 bases at J, with 14 bases in the middle. The CDR3 has 14 residues. Germline V gives CDR1 SQVTM, CDR2 ANQGSEA. CDR3 sequence: CSVGLGRLNTEAFF. The CDR3 region has the DNA TGCAGCGTCGGTCTTGGACGATTGAACACTGAAGCTTTCTTT.

This rearrangement joins TRBV6-6 to TRBJ2-1, with 8 bases matching TRBD2. Per germline, CDR1 MNHNY and CDR2 SVGAGI (reference sequence). This CDR3 spans 13 amino acids. Trimming at V came to 6 bases and at J to 9 bases, leaving 7 bases not matched to a gene. The CDR3 region has the DNA TGTGCCAGCAGAAATAGCGGGACGGGTGAGCAGTTCTTC. Amino acids: CASRNSGTGEQFF.

V gene TRBV27 combines with J gene TRBJ2-7; 7 nucleotides align to TRBD2. V was clipped by 7 bases and J by 7 bases; unmatched bases: 7. The CDR3 spans 12 residues. The germline CDR1 and CDR2 sequences are MNHEY and SMNVEV (reference sequence). The CDR3 DNA follows: TGTGCCAGCACGGGTTGGGGAGGGGAGCAGTACTTC. This codes for CASTGWGGEQYF.

The chain joins TRBV4-3 to TRBJ2-7; D is perhaps TRBD1 (6 bases). Per germline, CDR1 LGHNA and CDR2 YSLEER. Between the trimmed V and J ends, which lost 0 bases and 6 bases, there was a span of 12 bases. The length of the CDR3 is 14 residues. CDR3: CASSQDGTRGEQYF. CDR3 sequence (DNA): TGCGCCAGCAGCCAAGATGGGACACGGGGCGAGCAGTACTTC.

This clone showed up just a few times. This chain joins TRBV6-5 and TRBJ2-1, with D perhaps TRBD2 (5 bases). V shed 6 bases and J shed 8 bases, with 14 bases lying between them. CDR1 MNHEY and CDR2 SVGAGI come from the germline V gene. The CDR3 is 13 amino acids. CDR3 DNA: TGTGCCAGCAGATGGAGGCCGACGGATGAGCAGTTCTTC. Translated: CASRWRPTDEQFF.

V and J are TRBV25-1 and TRBJ2-3, with 8 bases fitting TRBD2. The CDR3 consists of 13 residues. The germline V gene has CDR1 MGHDK and CDR2 SYGVNS. The ends lost 6 bases at V and 1 base at J; junction bases unmatched: 0. The CDR3 DNA reads TGTGCCAGCAGACTAGCGGGCACAGATACGCAGTATTTT. Protein: CASRLAGTDTQYF.

The CDR3 spells CASSLAGTYGYTF. In DNA, the CDR3 is TGCGCCAGCAGCTTGGCAGGAACCTATGGCTACACCTTC. V and J are TRBV5-1 and TRBJ1-2; D ambiguous. CDR1 and CDR2 (germline): SGHRS, YFSETQ. V was clipped by 0 bases and J by 4 bases, with 7 bases between them. The CDR3 spans 13 residues. Drawing the rest from reference TRBV5-1 and TRBJ1-2, the complete variable domain is KAGVTQTPRYLIKTRGQQVTLSCSPISGHRSVSWYQQTPGQGLQFLFEYFSETQRNKGNFPGRFSGRQFSNSRSEMNVSTLELGDSALYLCASSLAGTYGYTFGSGTRLTVV.

The chain couples TRBV5-1 to TRBJ1-3; the D is unclear. CDR1 SGHRS and CDR2 YFSETQ come from the germline V gene. CDR3 length: 16 residues. V shed 3 bases and J shed 2 bases, with 15 bases lying between them. The CDR3 region is CASSWAGVPPGNTIYF. The DNA for the CDR3 is TGCGCCAGCAGCTGGGCCGGGGTCCCCCCTGGAAACACCATATATTTT.

V usage is TRBV9 and J usage is TRBJ1-3, with D tentatively TRBD1 (6 bases). Germline-derived CDR1 and CDR2 are SGDLS and YYNGEE. The CDR3 covers 14 residues. The V and J ends lost 4 bases and 7 bases respectively, with 15 bases between them. CDR3 DNA sequence: TGTGCCAGCAGCCCCGGGACAATCAGTAACACCATATATTTT. Translation gives CASSPGTISNTIYF.

The V call is TRBV11-2, the J call TRBJ2-3; D not certain. This CDR3 region has 14 residues. Trimming took 3 bases from V and 0 from J, leaving 7 bases between them. Germline V gene sequence: CDR1 SGHAT, CDR2 FQNNGV. The CDR3 bases are TGTGCCAGCAGCTTCACAACTAGCACAGATACGCAGTATTTT. It encodes CASSFTTSTDTQYF.

The chain uses TRBV19 and TRBJ1-5; D uncertain. The germline V gene encodes CDR1 LNHDA and CDR2 SQIVND (reference sequence). Trimming cost V 7 bases and J 0 bases, with 13 bases left between them. This CDR3 spans 15 amino acids. CDR3 protein: CASTMLGYSNQPQHF. CDR3 nucleotide sequence: TGTGCCAGTACTATGCTGGGATATAGCAATCAGCCCCAGCATTTT. The full variable domain, with the rest looked up from reference TRBV19 and TRBJ1-5, is DGGITQSPKYLFRKEGQNVTLSCEQNLNHDAMYWYRQDPGQGLRLIYYSQIVNDFQKGDIAEGYSVSREKKESFPLTVTSAQKNPTAFYLCASTMLGYSNQPQHFGDGTRLSIL.

This clone was recorded only once. V usage is TRBV15 and J usage is TRBJ2-7; 8 nucleotides align to TRBD2. The CDR3 is made up of 16 amino acids. V dropped 0 bases and J dropped 3; count of bases not matched to a gene: 7. CDR1 is LNHNV and CDR2 is YYDKDF in the germline V gene (reference sequence). The CDR3 DNA sequence: TGTGCCACCAGCAGAGAGGGGAGCGGGAGAAACTACGAGCAGTACTTC. This encodes CATSREGSGRNYEQYF.

The chain couples TRBV28 to TRBJ1-1; 7 bases map to TRBD1. The CDR3 loop spans 14 amino acids. Trimming at V came to 8 bases and at J to 1 base, leaving 7 bases not matched to a gene. Germline V gene sequence: CDR1 MDHEN, CDR2 SYDVKM. The CDR3 DNA sequence: TGTGCCAGCCACAGGGGACAAAGGAACACTGAAGCTTTCTTT. It yields the protein CASHRGQRNTEAFF.

This clone has just a few counts. This chain uses TRBV5-4 with TRBJ2-3; D remains unclear. Germline CDR1 SGHNT, CDR2 YYREEE (reference sequence). This CDR3 is 13 amino acids long. Trimming removed 0 bases from V and 2 bases from J, with 4 bases in between. The CDR3 protein is CASSLDDTDTQYF. CDR3 nucleotides: TGTGCCAGCAGCTTGGACGACACAGATACGCAGTATTTT.

CDR3 residues: CASSHSGTGAYNEQFF. DNA for the CDR3: TGCGCCAGCAGCCACTCCGGGACAGGCGCCTACAATGAGCAGTTCTTC. The V and J genes are TRBV5-1 and TRBJ2-1; 8 bases fit TRBD1. The CDR3 is 16 amino acids. After removal of 4 bases from V and 2 bases from J, the junction contained 8 bases not matched to a gene. Germline V CDR1 and CDR2: SGHRS, YFSETQ. Combining the CDR3 with reference TRBV5-1 and TRBJ2-1 gives the whole variable domain KAGVTQTPRYLIKTRGQQVTLSCSPISGHRSVSWYQQTPGQGLQFLFEYFSETQRNKGNFPGRFSGRQFSNSRSEMNVSTLELGDSALYLCASSHSGTGAYNEQFFGPGTRLTVL.

CDR3 DNA: TGTGCCAGCATTCAAGGGGACACCTATGGCTACACCTTC. Its translation is CASIQGDTYGYTF. The genes are TRBV6-6 and TRBJ1-2; D might be TRBD1 (6 bases). The CDR3 contains 13 residues. Germline V gene data show CDR1 as MNHNY and CDR2 as SVGAGI (reference sequence). V was trimmed by 7 bases and J by 4 bases, leaving 13 bases between them.

This clone was picked up one time. The CDR3 nucleotides are TGTGCCAGCAGCTTAGGGGGCCTCGAGCAGTACTTC. Amino acids: CASSLGGLEQYF. The chain carries TRBV7-2 and TRBJ2-7; D is perhaps TRBD1 (5 bases). Germline-derived CDR1 and CDR2 are SGHTA and FQGNSA. Trimming pared 1 base from V and 6 bases from J, leaving 7 bases between. There are 12 residues in the CDR3. Full variable domain (rest looked up from reference TRBV7-2 and TRBJ2-7): GAGVSQSPSNKVTEKGKDVELRCDPISGHTALYWYRQSLGQGLEFLIYFQGNSAPDKSGLPSDRFSAERTGGSVSTLTIQRTQQEDSAVYLCASSLGGLEQYFGPGTRLTVT.